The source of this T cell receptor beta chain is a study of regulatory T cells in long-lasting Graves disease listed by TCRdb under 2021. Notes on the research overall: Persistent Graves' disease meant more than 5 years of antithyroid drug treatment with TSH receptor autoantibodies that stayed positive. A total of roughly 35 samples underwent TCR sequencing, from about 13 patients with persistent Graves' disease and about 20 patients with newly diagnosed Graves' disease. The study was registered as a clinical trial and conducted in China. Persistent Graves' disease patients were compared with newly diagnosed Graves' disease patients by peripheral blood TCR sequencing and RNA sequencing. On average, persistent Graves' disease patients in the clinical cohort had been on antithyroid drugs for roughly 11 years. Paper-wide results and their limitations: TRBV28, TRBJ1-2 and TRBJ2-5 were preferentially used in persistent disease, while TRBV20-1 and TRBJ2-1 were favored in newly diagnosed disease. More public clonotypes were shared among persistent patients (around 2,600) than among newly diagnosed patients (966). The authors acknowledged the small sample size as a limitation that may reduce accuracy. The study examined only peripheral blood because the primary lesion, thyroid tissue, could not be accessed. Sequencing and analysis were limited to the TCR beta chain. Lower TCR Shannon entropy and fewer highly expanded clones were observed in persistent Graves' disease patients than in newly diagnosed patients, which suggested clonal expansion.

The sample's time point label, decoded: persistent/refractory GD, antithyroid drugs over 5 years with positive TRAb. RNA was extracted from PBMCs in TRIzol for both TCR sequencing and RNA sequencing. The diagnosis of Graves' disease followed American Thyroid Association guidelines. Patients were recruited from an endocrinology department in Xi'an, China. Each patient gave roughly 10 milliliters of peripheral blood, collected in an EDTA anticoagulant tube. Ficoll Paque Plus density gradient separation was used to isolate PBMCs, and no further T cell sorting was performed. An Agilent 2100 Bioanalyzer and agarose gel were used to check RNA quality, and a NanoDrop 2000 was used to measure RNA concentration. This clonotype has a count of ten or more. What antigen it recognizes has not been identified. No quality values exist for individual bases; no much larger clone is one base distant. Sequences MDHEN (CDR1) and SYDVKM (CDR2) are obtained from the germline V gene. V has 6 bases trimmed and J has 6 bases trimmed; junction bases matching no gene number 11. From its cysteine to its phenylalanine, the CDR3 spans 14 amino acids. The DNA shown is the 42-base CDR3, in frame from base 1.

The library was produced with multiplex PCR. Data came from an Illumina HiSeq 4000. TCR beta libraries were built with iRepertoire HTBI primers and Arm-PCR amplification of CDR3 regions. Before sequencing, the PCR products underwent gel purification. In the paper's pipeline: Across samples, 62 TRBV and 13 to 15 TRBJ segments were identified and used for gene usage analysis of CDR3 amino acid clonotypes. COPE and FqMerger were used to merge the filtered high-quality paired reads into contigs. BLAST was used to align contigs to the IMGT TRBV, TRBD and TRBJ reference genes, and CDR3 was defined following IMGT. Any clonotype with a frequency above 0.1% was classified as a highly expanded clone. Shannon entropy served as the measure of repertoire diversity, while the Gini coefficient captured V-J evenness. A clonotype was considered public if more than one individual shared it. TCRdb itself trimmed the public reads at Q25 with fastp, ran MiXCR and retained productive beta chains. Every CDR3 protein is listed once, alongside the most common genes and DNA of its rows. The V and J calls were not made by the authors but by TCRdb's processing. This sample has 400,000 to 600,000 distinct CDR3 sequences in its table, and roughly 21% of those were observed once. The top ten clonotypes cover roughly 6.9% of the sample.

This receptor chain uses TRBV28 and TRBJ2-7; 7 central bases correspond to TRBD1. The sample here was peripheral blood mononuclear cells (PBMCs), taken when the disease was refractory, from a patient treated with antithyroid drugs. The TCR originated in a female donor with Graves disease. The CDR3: CASSALTGLSEQYF. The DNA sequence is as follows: TGTGCCAGCAGCGCGCTGACAGGGCTCTCCGAGCAGTACTTC. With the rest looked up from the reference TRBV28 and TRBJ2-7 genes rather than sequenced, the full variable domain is DVKVTQSSRYLVKRTGEKVFLECVQDMDHENMFWYRQDPGLGLRLIYFSYDVKMKEKGDIPEGYSVSREKKERFSLILESASTNQTSMYLCASSALTGLSEQYFGPGTRLTVT.